This TCR beta chain came from a study of OX40 agonist ivuxolimab in advanced cancers. Background on the study: Patients got intravenous ivuxolimab at 0.01 to 10 mg/kg every 2 weeks.

Here immunoSEQ multiplex PCR was the method, and the copy in TCRdb shows in-frame clones only, minus some. The sample consists of about 31,000 clones, 75% to 90% of them appearing once. In this sample, this clone is medium-sized. The sample consisted of CD4+ or CD8+ T cells sorted from blood, taken in a trial of the OX40 agonist ivuxolimab. The TCR was taken from an adult with an advanced solid tumor such as melanoma, head and neck, liver or kidney cancer.

This chain's CDR3 is CASSLSNLSEQYF. The CDR3 DNA reads TGTGCCAGCAGTTTATCGAATCTATCCGAGCAGTACTTC. The chain uses TRBV27 and TRBJ2-7; D not resolved. The ends were cut back, 0 bases at V and 6 bases at J, with 9 bases in the middle. Germline loops: CDR1 MNHEY, CDR2 SMNVEV (reference sequence). The length of the CDR3 is 13 residues.